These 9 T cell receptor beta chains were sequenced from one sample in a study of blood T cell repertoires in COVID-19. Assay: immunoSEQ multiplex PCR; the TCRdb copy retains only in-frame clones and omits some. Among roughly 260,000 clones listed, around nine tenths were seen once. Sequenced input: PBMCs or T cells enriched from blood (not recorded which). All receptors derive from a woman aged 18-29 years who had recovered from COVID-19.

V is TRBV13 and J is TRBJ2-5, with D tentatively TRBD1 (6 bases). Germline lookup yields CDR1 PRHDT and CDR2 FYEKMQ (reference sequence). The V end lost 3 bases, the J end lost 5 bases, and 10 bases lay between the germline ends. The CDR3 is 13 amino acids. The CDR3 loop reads CASSFWGLETQYF. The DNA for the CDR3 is TGTGCCAGCAGCTTTTGGGGGCTGGAGACCCAGTACTTC.

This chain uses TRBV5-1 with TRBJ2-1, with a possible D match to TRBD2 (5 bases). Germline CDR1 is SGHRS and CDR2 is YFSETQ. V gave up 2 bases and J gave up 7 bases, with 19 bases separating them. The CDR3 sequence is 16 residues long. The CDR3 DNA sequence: TGCGCCAGCAGCTTCAGGACTCGAGCCCTCCAAAATGAGCAGTTCTTC. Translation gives CASSFRTRALQNEQFF.

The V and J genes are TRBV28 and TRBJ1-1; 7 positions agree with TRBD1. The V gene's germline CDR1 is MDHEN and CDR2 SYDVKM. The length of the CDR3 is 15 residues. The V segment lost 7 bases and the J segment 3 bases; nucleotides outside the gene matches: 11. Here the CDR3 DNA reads TGTGCCAGCACCCAAGGGGGCGGAGGGGACACTGAAGCTTTCTTT. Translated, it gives CASTQGGGGDTEAFF.

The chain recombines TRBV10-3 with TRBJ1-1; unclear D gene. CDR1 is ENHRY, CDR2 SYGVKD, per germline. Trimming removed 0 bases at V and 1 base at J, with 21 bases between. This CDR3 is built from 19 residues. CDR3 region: CAISESPHSLTDPNTEAFF. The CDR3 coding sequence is TGTGCCATCAGTGAGTCCCCCCACAGCCTTACAGATCCGAACACTGAAGCTTTCTTT.

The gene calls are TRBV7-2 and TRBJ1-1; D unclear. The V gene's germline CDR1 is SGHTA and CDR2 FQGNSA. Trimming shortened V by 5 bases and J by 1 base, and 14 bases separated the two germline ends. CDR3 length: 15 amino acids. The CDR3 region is CASSVVAERNTEAFF. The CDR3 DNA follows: TGTGCCAGCAGCGTAGTTGCGGAGCGGAACACTGAAGCTTTCTTT.

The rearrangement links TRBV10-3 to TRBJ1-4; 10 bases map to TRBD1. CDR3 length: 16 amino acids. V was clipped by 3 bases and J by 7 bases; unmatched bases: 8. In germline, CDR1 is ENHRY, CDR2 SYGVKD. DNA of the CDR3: TGTGCCATCAGTGATTGGAAGGACAGGGGGATTGAAAAACTGTTTTTT. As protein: CAISDWKDRGIEKLFF.

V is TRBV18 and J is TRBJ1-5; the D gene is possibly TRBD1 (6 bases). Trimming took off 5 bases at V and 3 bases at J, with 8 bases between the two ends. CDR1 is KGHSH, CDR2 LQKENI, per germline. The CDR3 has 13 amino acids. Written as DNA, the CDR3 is TGTGCCAGCTCAGGGGGCGACAATCAGCCCCAGCATTTT. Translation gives CASSGGDNQPQHF.

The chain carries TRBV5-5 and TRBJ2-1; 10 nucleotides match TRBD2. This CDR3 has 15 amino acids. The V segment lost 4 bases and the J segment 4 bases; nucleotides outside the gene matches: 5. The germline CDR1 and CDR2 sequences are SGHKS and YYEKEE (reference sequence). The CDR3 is CASSLSGGPYNEQFF. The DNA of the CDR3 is TGTGCCAGCAGCCTTAGCGGGGGGCCTTACAATGAGCAGTTCTTC.

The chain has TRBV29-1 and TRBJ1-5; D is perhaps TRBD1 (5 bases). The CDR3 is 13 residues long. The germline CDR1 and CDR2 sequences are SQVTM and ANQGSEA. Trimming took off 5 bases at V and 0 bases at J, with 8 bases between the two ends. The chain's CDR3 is CSVTQGSNQPQHF. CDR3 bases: TGCAGCGTTACCCAGGGTAGCAATCAGCCCCAGCATTTT.